This is a list of T cell receptor beta chains from one sample in a study of blood T cell repertoires in COVID-19. Method: immunoSEQ multiplex PCR; TCRdb's copy keeps in-frame clones and lacks some. In the table there are a few hundred thousand clones, around nine tenths of which are singletons. The specimen was peripheral blood. These receptors all come from a man between 60 and 70 years old who had recovered from COVID-19. The conserved cysteine and the conserved F or W are not part of the CDR3 here. Each record gives: D gene, V gene, CDR3 protein. D genes are given only for firm matches.

.,TRBV6-2/TRBV6-3,ASSYPEQGREKLF
.,TRBV3-1/TRBV3-2,ASSQGRINEQF
TRBD1,TRBV7-2,ASSAHRGAEAF
.,TRBV28,ASSFPGGALRTEAF
.,TRBV4-3,ASSQDGPRREAQY
.,TRBV6-5,ASSYLGGIGEQY
.,TRBV5-5,ASSYSGGRGSLREQY
.,TRBV5-1,ASSLAGRTAQETQY
.,TRBV9,ASSRGVPVSYNSPLH
.,TRBV27,ASSPLGDTQY
.,TRBV3-1/TRBV3-2,ASSQDTGRSNYGYT
TRBD1,TRBV7-2,ASSPGTGVLEQY
TRBD2,TRBV6-4,ASSVLAGAGADTQY
.,TRBV10-3,AASMDLAGMDTQY
.,TRBV9,ASSPLGGGSINEQF
TRBD1,TRBV11-3,ASSPGQGRNSPLH
TRBD1,TRBV19,ASSIGLQGARSDTQY
.,TRBV3-1/TRBV3-2,ASSQLRGRGHTEAF
.,TRBV19,ASSARQEPNYGYT
TRBD2,TRBV24-1,ATTGVAGGYNEQF
.,TRBV28,ASSRGAQGEEKLF
.,TRBV9,ASSVGQGTDTQY
TRBD1,TRBV5-4,ASSPRTGATSYRGYT
TRBD1,TRBV7-3,ASSLIRTGGHSPLH
TRBD2,TRBV28,ASSLKGLGTGELF
.,TRBV9,ASSFGTSINEKLF
.,TRBV30,AWSQVGAGGYT
.,TRBV5-1,ASSLYFGAYEQY
.,TRBV11-2,ASSLVRHYYEQY
.,TRBV7-9,ASSLGYLAKNIQY
TRBD1,TRBV7-3,ASSLGTDNKQF
.,TRBV21-1,ASTFGGNTEAF
.,TRBV28,ASSLLALEAF
.,TRBV29-1,SVHQGTVNTEAF
TRBD1,TRBV5-5,ASSLRWTGGAESGEAF
.,TRBV30,AWSGGGSYT
.,TRBV14,ASSQEEEMLNTEAF
TRBD2,TRBV19,ASSRTSGNTDTQY
TRBD2,TRBV11-2,ASSLVASGRATDTQY
.,TRBV21-1,ASSLGGAREGNQPQH
TRBD1,TRBV28,ASSWGTGPTTYEQY
.,TRBV11-2,ASSRRGLTNEKLF
.,TRBV28,ASSLRISYEQY
TRBD1,TRBV27,GTGVDYGYT
.,TRBV19,ASSMAGNGNTIY
.,TRBV7-3,ASSPSYNEQF
.,TRBV18,ASSPEAGGSYNSPLH
.,TRBV25-1,ASSNRGFYGYT
TRBD1,TRBV24-1,ATSDPGPGTGYNEQF